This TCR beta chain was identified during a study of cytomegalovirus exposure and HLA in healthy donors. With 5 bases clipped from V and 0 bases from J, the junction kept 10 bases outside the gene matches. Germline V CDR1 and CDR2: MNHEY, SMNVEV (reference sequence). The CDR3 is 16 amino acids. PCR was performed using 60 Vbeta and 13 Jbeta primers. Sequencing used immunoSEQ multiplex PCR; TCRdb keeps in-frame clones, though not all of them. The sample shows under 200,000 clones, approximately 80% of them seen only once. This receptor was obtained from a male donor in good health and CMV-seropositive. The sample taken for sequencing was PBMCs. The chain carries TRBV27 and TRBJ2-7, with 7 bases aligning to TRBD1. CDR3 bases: TGTGCCAGCAGTAGAACGACAGGGCCCCTCTCCTACGAGCAGTACTTC. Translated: CASSRTTGPLSYEQYF.